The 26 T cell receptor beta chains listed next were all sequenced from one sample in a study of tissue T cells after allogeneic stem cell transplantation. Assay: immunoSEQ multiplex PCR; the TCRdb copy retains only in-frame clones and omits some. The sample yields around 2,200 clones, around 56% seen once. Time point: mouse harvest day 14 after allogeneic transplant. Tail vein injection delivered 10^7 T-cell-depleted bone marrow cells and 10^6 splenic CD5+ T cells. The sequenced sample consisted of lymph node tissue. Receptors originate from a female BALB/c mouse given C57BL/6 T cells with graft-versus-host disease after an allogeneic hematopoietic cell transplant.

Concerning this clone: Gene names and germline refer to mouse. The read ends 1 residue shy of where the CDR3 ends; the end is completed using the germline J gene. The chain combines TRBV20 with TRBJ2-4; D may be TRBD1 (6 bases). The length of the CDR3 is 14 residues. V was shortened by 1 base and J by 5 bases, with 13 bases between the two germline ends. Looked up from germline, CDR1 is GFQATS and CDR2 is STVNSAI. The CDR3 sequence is CGARVQGRRNTLYF. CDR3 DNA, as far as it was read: TGTGGTGCTAGGGTACAGGGACGAAGAAACACCTTGTAC.

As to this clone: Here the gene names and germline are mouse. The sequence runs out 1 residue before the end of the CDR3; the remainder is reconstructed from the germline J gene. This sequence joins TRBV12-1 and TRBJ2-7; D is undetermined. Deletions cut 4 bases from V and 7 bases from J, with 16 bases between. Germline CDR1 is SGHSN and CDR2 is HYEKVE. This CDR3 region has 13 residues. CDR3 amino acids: CASSPRVLGEQYF. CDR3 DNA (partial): TGTGCCAGCTCGCCTAGGGTATTGGGAGAACAGTAC.

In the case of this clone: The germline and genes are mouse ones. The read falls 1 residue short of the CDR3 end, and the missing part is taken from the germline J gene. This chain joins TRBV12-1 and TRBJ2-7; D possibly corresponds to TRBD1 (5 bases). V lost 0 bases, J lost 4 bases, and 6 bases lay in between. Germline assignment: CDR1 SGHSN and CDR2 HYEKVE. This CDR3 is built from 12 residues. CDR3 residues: CASSLEGYEQYF. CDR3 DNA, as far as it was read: TGTGCCAGCTCTCTCGAGGGGTATGAACAGTAC.

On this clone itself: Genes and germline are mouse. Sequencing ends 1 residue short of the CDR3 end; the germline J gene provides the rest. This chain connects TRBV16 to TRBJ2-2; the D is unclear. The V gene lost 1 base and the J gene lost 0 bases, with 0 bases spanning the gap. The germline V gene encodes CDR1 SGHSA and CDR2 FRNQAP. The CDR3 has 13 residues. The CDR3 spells CASSLANTGQLYF. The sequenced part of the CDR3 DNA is TGTGCAAGCAGCTTAGCAAACACCGGGCAGCTCTAC.

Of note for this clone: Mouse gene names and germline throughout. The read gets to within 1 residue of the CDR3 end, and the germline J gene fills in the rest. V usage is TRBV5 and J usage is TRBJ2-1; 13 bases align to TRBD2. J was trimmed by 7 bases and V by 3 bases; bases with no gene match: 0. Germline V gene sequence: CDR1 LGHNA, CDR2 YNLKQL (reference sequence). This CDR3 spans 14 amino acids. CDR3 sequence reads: CASSQDWGGAEQFF. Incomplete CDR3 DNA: TGTGCCAGCAGCCAGGACTGGGGGGGCGCTGAGCAGTTC.

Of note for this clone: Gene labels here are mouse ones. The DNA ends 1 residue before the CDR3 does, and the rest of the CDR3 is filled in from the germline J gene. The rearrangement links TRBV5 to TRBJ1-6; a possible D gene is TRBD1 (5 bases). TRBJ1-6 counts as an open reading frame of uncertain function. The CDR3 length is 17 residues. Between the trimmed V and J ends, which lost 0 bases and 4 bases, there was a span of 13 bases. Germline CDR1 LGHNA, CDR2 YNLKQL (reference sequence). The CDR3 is CASSQDLGPGYNSPLYF. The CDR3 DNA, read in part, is TGTGCCAGCAGCCAAGATTTGGGACCGGGGTATAATTCGCCCCTCTAC.

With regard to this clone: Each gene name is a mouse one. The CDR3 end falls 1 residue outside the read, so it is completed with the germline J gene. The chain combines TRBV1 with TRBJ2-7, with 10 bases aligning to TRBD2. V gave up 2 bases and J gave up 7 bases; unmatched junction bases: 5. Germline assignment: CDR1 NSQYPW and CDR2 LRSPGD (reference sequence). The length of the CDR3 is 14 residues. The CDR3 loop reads CTCSAPGGAREQYF. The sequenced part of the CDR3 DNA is TGCACCTGCAGTGCACCTGGGGGGGCGCGAGAACAGTAC.

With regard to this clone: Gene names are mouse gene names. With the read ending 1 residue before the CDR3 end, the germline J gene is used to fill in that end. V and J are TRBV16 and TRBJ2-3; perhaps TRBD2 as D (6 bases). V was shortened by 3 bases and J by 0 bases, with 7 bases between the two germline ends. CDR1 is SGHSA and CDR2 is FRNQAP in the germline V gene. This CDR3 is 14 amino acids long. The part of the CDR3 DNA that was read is TGTGCAAGCAGCTTTGGGACTAGTGCAGAAACGCTGTAT. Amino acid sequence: CASSFGTSAETLY. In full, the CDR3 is CASSFGTSAETLYF.

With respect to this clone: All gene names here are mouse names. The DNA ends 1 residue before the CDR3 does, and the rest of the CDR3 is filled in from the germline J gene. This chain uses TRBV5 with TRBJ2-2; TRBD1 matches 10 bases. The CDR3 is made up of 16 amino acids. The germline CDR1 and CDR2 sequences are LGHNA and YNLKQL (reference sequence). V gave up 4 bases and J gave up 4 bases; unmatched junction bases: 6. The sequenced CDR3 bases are TGTGCCAGCAGCCTTCGGACAGGGGGGGGCACCGGGCAGCTCTAC. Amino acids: CASSLRTGGGTGQLY. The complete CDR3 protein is CASSLRTGGGTGQLYF.

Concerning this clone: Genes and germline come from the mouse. The sequenced part of the CDR3 DNA is TGTGCCAGCAGCCATCCCGGGACTGGGGGTTACCAAGACACCCAGTAC. It specifies CASSHPGTGGYQDTQY. The whole CDR3 protein is CASSHPGTGGYQDTQYF. The J gene is TRBJ2-5, the V gene TRBV5; 11 bases line up with TRBD2. The CDR3 extends 1 residue past the end of the read, so its final part is completed from the germline J gene. The CDR3 totals 17 residues. Germline CDR1 LGHNA, CDR2 YNLKQL (reference sequence). V trimming: 3 bases; J trimming: 1 base; junction bases outside the gene matches: 6.

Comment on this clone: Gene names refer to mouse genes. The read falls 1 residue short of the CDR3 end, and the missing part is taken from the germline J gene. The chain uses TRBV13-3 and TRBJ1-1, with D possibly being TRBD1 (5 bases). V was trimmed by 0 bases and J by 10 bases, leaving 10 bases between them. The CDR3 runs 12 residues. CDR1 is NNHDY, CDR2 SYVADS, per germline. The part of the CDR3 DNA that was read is TGTGCCAGCAGTGATGCAGGCAGGGTAGTCTTC. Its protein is CASSDAGRVVF. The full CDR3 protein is CASSDAGRVVFF.

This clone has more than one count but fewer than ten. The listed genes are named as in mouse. The DNA read from the CDR3 is TGTGCCAGCAGTAGGGGGTCCTATGAACAGTAC. Its translation is CASSRGSYEQY. The whole CDR3 reads CASSRGSYEQYF. This chain connects TRBV13-1 to TRBJ2-7; perhaps TRBD1 as D (6 bases). The CDR3 end is not reached by the read, which stops 1 residue before it; the germline J gene fills it in. Germline values: CDR1 NSHNY, CDR2 SYGAGN. The CDR3 sequence is 12 residues long. Trimming removed 4 bases at V and 1 base at J, with 6 bases between.

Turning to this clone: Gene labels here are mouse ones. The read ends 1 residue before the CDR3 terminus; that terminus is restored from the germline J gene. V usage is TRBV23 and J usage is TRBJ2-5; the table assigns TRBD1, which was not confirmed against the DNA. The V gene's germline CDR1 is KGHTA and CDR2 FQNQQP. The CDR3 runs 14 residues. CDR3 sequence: CSSSQSGDRDTQYF. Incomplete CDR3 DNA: TGCTCCAGCAGTCAATCAGGGGACAGAGACACCCAGTAC.

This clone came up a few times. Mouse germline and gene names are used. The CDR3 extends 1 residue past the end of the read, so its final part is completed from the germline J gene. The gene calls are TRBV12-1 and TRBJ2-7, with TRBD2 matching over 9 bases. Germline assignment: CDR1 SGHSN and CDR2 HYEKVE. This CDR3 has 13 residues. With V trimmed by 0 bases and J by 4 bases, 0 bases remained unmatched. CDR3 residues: CASSLDWGYEQYF. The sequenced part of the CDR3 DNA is TGTGCCAGCTCTCTCGACTGGGGGTATGAACAGTAC.

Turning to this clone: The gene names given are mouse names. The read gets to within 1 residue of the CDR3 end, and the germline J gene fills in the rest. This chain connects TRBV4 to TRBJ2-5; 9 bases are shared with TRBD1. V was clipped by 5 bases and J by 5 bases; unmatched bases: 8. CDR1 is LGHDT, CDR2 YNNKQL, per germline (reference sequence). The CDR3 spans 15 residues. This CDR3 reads CASSPGTGKGDTQYF. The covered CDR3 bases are TGTGCCAGCAGCCCCGGGACAGGGAAGGGAGACACCCAGTAC.

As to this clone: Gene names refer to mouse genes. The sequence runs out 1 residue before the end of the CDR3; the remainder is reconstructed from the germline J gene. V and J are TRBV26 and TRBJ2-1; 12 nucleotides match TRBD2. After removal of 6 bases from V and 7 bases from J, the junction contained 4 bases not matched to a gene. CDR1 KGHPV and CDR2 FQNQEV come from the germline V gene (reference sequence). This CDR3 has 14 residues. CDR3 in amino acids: CASSGTGGWAEQFF. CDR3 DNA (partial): TGTGCCAGCAGCGGGACTGGGGGGTGGGCTGAGCAGTTC.

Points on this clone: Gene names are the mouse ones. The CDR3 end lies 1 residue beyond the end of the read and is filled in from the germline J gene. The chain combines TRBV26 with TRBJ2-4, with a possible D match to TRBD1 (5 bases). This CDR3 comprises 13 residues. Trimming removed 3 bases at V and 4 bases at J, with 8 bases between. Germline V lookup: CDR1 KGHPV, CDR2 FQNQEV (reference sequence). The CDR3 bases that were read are TGTGCCAGCAGTCTCGGACAAAAAAACACCTTGTAC. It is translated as CASSLGQKNTLY. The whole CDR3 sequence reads CASSLGQKNTLYF.

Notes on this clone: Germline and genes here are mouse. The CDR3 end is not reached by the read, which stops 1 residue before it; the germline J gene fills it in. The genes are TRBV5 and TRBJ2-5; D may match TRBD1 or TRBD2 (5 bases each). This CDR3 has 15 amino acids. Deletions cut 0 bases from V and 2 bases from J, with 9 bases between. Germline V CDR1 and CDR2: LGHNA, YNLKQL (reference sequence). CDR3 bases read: TGTGCCAGCAGCCAAGATGGGGCATCCCAAGACACCCAGTAC. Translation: CASSQDGASQDTQY. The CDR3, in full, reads CASSQDGASQDTQYF.

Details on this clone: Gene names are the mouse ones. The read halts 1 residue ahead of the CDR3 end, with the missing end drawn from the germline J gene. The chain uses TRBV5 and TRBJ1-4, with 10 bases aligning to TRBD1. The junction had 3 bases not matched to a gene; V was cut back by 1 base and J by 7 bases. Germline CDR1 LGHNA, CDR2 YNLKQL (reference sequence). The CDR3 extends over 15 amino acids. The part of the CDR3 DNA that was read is TGTGCCAGCAGCCAAGGGGGACAGGGGTCCGAAAGATTATTT. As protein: CASSQGGQGSERLF. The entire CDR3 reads CASSQGGQGSERLFF.

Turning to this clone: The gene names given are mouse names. The part of the CDR3 DNA that was read is TGTGCCAGCAGCTTAGACCCTGCTGAGCAGTTC. This translates into CASSLDPAEQF. The entire CDR3 protein reads CASSLDPAEQFF. V is TRBV3 and J is TRBJ2-1; D not resolved. The CDR3 extends 1 residue past the end of the read, so its final part is completed from the germline J gene. Germline-derived CDR1 and CDR2 are SNHLY and FYNGKV (reference sequence). This CDR3 spans 12 amino acids. V was pared by 1 base and J by 6 bases, with 4 bases between.

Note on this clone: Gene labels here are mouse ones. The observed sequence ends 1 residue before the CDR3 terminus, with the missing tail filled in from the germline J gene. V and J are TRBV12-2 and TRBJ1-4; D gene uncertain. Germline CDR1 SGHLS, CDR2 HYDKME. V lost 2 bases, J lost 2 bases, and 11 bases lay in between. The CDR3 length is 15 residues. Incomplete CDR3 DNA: TGTGCCAGCTCTCCTCGGGTAGGCTCCAACGAAAGATTATTT. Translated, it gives CASSPRVGSNERLF. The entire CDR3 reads CASSPRVGSNERLFF.

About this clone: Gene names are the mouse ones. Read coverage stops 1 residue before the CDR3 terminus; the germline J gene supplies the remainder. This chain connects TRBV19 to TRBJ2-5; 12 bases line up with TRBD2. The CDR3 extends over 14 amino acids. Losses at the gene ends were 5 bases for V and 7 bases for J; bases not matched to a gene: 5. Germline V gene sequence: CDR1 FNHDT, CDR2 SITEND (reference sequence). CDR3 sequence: CASSRGTGGNTQYF. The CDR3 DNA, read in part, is TGTGCCAGCAGCCGCGGGACTGGGGGGAACACCCAGTAC.

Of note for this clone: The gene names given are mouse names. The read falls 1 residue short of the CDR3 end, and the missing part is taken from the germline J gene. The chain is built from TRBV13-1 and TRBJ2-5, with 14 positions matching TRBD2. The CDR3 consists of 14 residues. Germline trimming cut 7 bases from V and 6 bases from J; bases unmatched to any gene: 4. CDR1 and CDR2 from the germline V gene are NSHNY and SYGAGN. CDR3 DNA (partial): TGTGCCAGCGGGGACTGGGGGGGCGATGACACCCAGTAC. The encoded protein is CASGDWGGDDTQY. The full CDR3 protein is CASGDWGGDDTQYF.

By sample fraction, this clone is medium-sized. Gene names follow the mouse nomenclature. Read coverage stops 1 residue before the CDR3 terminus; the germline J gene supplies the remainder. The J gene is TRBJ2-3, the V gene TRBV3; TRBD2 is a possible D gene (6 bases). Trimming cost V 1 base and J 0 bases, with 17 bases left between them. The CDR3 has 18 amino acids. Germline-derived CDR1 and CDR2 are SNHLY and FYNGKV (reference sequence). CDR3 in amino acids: CASSLEGLWGSSAETLYF. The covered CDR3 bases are TGTGCCAGCAGCTTAGAGGGGCTATGGGGGTCTAGTGCAGAAACGCTGTAT.

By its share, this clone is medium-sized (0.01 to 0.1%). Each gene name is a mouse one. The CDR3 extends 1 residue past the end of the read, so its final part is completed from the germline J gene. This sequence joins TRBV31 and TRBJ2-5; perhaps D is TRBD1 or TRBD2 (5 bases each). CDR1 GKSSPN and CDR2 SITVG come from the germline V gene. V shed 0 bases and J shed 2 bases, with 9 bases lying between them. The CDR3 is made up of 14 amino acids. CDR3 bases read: TGTGCCTGGAGTCTAGAGGGGACCCAAGACACCCAGTAC. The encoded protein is CAWSLEGTQDTQY. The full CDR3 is CAWSLEGTQDTQYF.

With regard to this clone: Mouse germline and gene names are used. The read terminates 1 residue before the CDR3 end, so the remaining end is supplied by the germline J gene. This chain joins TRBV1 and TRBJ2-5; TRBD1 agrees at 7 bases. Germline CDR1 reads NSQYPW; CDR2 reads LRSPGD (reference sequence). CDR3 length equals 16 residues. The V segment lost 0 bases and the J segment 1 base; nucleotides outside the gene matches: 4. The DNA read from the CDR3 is TGCACCTGCAGTGCAGATCCCAGGGGGTACCAAGACACCCAGTAC. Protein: CTCSADPRGYQDTQY. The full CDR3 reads CTCSADPRGYQDTQYF.